These 31 T cell receptor beta chains came from one sample sequenced in a study of CD8 T cells in Susac syndrome (dated by TCRdb to about 2019). The library was made by the immunoSEQ multiplex PCR assay. RNA was extracted with the RNeasy kit and roughly 0.45 to 1 ug was reverse transcribed using random hexamers. In-frame beta chains were kept once TCRdb had trimmed the public reads at Q25 with fastp and called clones with MiXCR. Every entry covers one CDR3 protein and lists the most common genes and DNA from its rows. This sample comprises 110,000 to 150,000 distinct CDR3 sequences, about 94% of them detected only once. The ten largest account for 0.065% to 0.095% of the sample. Material for sequencing was CD4+ T cells from PBMCs. The source of these receptors is a human donor with Susac syndrome.

This rearrangement joins TRBV7-2 to TRBJ2-3, with unresolved D. CDR1 is SGHTA and CDR2 is FQGNSA in the germline V gene. The CDR3 extends over 12 amino acids. V lost 1 base and J 9 bases, leaving 8 bases between the germline ends. CDR3 DNA: TGTGCCAGCAGCTTAGTGGAAGGAACGCAGTATTTT. Translated, it gives CASSLVEGTQYF.

J is TRBJ2-3 and V is TRBV28; D not resolved. Trimming removed 5 bases at V and 9 bases at J, with 15 bases between. The CDR3 covers 13 residues. Germline V CDR1 and CDR2: MDHEN, SYDVKM. In DNA form, the CDR3 reads TGTGCCAGCAGTCTCACCCGACGAAGGACGCAGTATTTT. Translation: CASSLTRRRTQYF.

The chain couples TRBV28 to TRBJ2-4; D is unresolved. The ends were cut back, 1 base at V and 0 bases at J, with 10 bases in the middle. The CDR3 sequence is 16 residues long. CDR1 is MDHEN and CDR2 is SYDVKM in the germline V gene. The CDR3, as DNA: TGTGCCAGCAGTTTATCTGGGTCCCAAGCCAAAAACATTCAGTACTTC. Translation gives CASSLSGSQAKNIQYF.

The rearrangement joins TRBV7-9 to TRBJ1-4, with 7 bases matching TRBD1. There are 14 residues in the CDR3. The trim removed 5 bases at V and 5 bases at J, leaving 5 bases unmatched. Germline V CDR1 and CDR2: SEHNR, FQNEAQ (reference sequence). CDR3 region: CASSPGQRNEKLFF. The CDR3 region has the DNA TGTGCCAGCAGCCCGGGACAGAGAAATGAAAAACTGTTTTTT.

The chain uses TRBV19 and TRBJ1-6; possibly TRBD1 for D (5 bases). Trimming removed 4 bases at V and 7 bases at J, with 8 bases between. Germline CDR1 is LNHDA and CDR2 is SQIVND (reference sequence). The CDR3 is 13 residues long. The CDR3 loop reads CASSRGVNSPLHF. As DNA, the CDR3 is TGTGCCAGTAGTAGGGGGGTGAATTCACCCCTCCACTTT.

This chain connects TRBV9 to TRBJ2-1; D is perhaps TRBD1 (6 bases). This CDR3 spans 16 amino acids. Trimming stripped 3 bases from V and 8 bases from J, with 21 bases between. Germline V gene data show CDR1 as SGDLS and CDR2 as YYNGEE. CDR3 protein: CASSARGGRSIHEQFF. The CDR3 DNA sequence: TGTGCCAGCAGCGCCAGGGGCGGCAGATCCATCCATGAGCAGTTCTTC.

The chain employs TRBV20-1 and TRBJ1-2; D uncertain. Germline loops: CDR1 DFQATT, CDR2 SNEGSKA (reference sequence). The CDR3 is made up of 13 amino acids. V lost 1 base to trimming and J lost 3 bases, with 9 bases between them. The CDR3 spells CSARVSRDYGYTF. The CDR3 bases are TGCAGTGCTAGAGTCTCTAGGGACTATGGCTACACCTTC.

This chain links TRBV28 with TRBJ2-1; 8 bases match TRBD2. J lost 11 bases, V lost 7 bases, and 7 bases had no gene match. Germline CDR1 reads MDHEN; CDR2 reads SYDVKM. The CDR3 runs to 12 residues. DNA of the CDR3: TGTGCCAGCAAGGAGGGACTAGGCCAGCAGTTCTTC. This sequence encodes CASKEGLGQQFF.

The CDR3: CASSQDLGVYTQYF. The CDR3 DNA reads TGTGCCAGCAGCCAAGATCTTGGGGTGTATACGCAGTATTTT. This chain uses TRBV3-1 with TRBJ2-3; D is unresolved. The CDR3 loop spans 14 amino acids. Germline CDR1 and CDR2: LGHDT and YNNKEL (reference sequence). The V end lost 0 bases, the J end lost 7 bases, and 11 bases lay between the germline ends.

V is TRBV20-1 and J is TRBJ1-5, with 10 bases lining up with TRBD1. The V segment lost 6 bases and the J segment 1 base; nucleotides outside the gene matches: 12. Germline V gene sequence: CDR1 DFQATT, CDR2 SNEGSKA (reference sequence). The CDR3 totals 17 residues. This chain's CDR3 is CSANSGTGVISNQPQHF. For the CDR3, the DNA is TGCAGTGCCAACTCCGGGACAGGGGTTATAAGCAATCAGCCCCAGCATTTT.

The rearrangement joins TRBV20-1 to TRBJ2-2; no clear D. The length of the CDR3 is 16 residues. CDR1 and CDR2 (germline): DFQATT, SNEGSKA (reference sequence). V gave up 0 bases and J gave up 5 bases, with 16 bases separating them. The CDR3, as DNA: TGCAGTGCTAGAGACAAAACCTTAGGCCAAACCGGGGAGCTGTTTTTT. As protein: CSARDKTLGQTGELFF.

The V gene is TRBV9, the J gene TRBJ2-7; D might be TRBD1 or TRBD2, each matching 6 bases. The ends were cut back, 0 bases at V and 0 bases at J, with 13 bases in the middle. Per the germline V gene, CDR1 is SGDLS and CDR2 is YYNGEE. The CDR3 has 16 amino acids. CDR3 amino acids: CASSVAGAESSYEQYF. The CDR3 DNA is TGTGCCAGCAGCGTAGCGGGGGCCGAGAGCTCCTACGAGCAGTACTTC.

The rearrangement links TRBV4-2 to TRBJ2-2; D possibly corresponds to TRBD1 (6 bases). CDR3 size: 16 residues. Germline V gives CDR1 LGHNA, CDR2 YNFKEQ. V was trimmed by 4 bases and J by 5 bases, leaving 17 bases between them. The CDR3: CASSLLDSRDTGELFF. In DNA form, the CDR3 reads TGTGCCAGCAGCCTACTGGACAGTCGGGATACCGGGGAGCTGTTTTTT.

The chain combines TRBV21-1 with TRBJ2-1; the table's D gene call, TRBD1, was not cross checked with the DNA. TRBV21-1 is a documented pseudogene. The CDR3 covers 18 residues. The CDR3 bases are TGTGCCAGTAAAAAGGGGAAAGACCGGGACAGGGACTACAATGAGCAGTTCTTC. Translated, it gives CASKKGKDRDRDYNEQFF.

The V gene is TRBV14, the J gene TRBJ1-5; no reliable D call. This CDR3 spans 13 amino acids. Germline CDR1 reads SGHDN; CDR2 reads FVKESK. The V gene lost 1 base and the J gene lost 5 bases, with 6 bases spanning the gap. CDR3: CASSQGEYQPQHF. The DNA of the CDR3 is TGTGCCAGCAGCCAAGGTGAATATCAGCCCCAGCATTTT.

V and J are TRBV4-1 and TRBJ2-1; D gene unclear. This CDR3 is built from 12 residues. The germline CDR1 and CDR2 sequences are MGHRA and YSYEKL. The V end was cut by 4 bases, the J end by 8 bases, with 9 bases between. In nucleotides, the CDR3 is TGCGCCAGCAGCCCTCAGACTGATGAGCAGTTCTTC. It codes for CASSPQTDEQFF.

This chain links TRBV27 with TRBJ1-2; TRBD1 might be the D (5 bases). V lost 3 bases, J lost 6 bases, and 11 bases lay in between. Germline V gene lookup returns CDR1 MNHEY and CDR2 SMNVEV (reference sequence). The length of the CDR3 is 13 residues. CDR3 coding DNA: TGTGCCAGCAGTTTGGGGACCGCAAATGGCTACACCTTC. Its translation is CASSLGTANGYTF.

V is TRBV2 and J is TRBJ2-1, with 7 bases identical to TRBD2. Germline lookup yields CDR1 SNHLY and CDR2 FYNNEI. J gave up 4 bases and V 6 bases, and 24 bases lay outside the gene matches. The CDR3 loop spans 20 amino acids. The CDR3 region has the DNA TGTGCCAGCAGAAGGGAGTCAGGACGGCTGGGCGGGGGATTGTACAATGAGCAGTTCTTC. Translating it yields CASRRESGRLGGGLYNEQFF.

This chain uses TRBV5-1 with TRBJ2-7; D perhaps matches TRBD2 (5 bases). Germline-derived CDR1 and CDR2 are SGHRS and YFSETQ. The CDR3 consists of 15 residues. Trimming took off 0 bases at V and 0 bases at J, with 10 bases between the two ends. The CDR3 DNA follows: TGCGCCAGCAGCTTGGATCGGGGAACCTCCTACGAGCAGTACTTC. This translates into CASSLDRGTSYEQYF.

This sequence joins TRBV27 and TRBJ2-7; TRBD2 agrees at 15 bases. In germline, CDR1 is MNHEY, CDR2 SMNVEV (reference sequence). Losses at the gene ends were 6 bases for V and 0 bases for J; bases not matched to a gene: 6. CDR3 length: 17 amino acids. The CDR3 DNA follows: TGTGCCAGCAGGGGACTAGCGGGAGGCCCTCTCTCCTACGAGCAGTACTTC. This encodes CASRGLAGGPLSYEQYF.

This chain connects TRBV16 to TRBJ2-1; possible D gene TRBD2, 6 bases. Germline loops: CDR1 KGHSY, CDR2 FQNENV. Between the trimmed V and J ends, which lost 0 bases and 12 bases, there was a span of 9 bases. This CDR3 comprises 12 residues. CDR3 sequence reads: CASSQSSRGQFF. The DNA for the CDR3 is TGTGCCAGCAGCCAATCCTCGCGGGGGCAGTTCTTC.

This chain connects TRBV29-1 to TRBJ1-2; no clear D gene. V shed 6 bases and J shed 4 bases, with 12 bases lying between them. CDR3 length equals 12 residues. Germline V gene data show CDR1 as SQVTM and CDR2 as ANQGSEA. The chain's CDR3 is CSVPTASYGYTF. The CDR3, as DNA: TGCAGCGTACCTACGGCTTCCTATGGCTACACCTTC.

The chain combines TRBV4-1 with TRBJ2-4, with D perhaps being TRBD1 or TRBD2 (5 bases each). V was cut by 3 bases and J by 0 bases, with 12 bases left in between. There are 16 residues in the CDR3. In germline, CDR1 is MGHRA, CDR2 YSYEKL. In nucleotides, the CDR3 is TGCGCCAGCAGCCAGGAACCGGGGCAAGCCAAAAACATTCAGTACTTC. It is translated as CASSQEPGQAKNIQYF.

This chain joins TRBV20-1 and TRBJ1-5; D may be TRBD1 (6 bases). The CDR3 sequence is 16 residues long. V lost 3 bases, J lost 0 bases, and 15 bases lay in between. Germline assignment: CDR1 DFQATT and CDR2 SNEGSKA (reference sequence). CDR3 coding DNA: TGCAGTGCTAGGGAACCTCCAGGGGTTAGCAATCAGCCCCAGCATTTT. It encodes CSAREPPGVSNQPQHF.

This clonotype has a single count. This chain links TRBV5-1 with TRBJ2-7; D is ambiguous. Germline values: CDR1 SGHRS, CDR2 YFSETQ. The V gene lost 0 bases and the J gene lost 0 bases, with 4 bases spanning the gap. This CDR3 contains 13 residues. CDR3 nucleotides: TGCGCCAGCAGCTTGGTGCCCTCCTACGAGCAGTACTTC. This encodes CASSLVPSYEQYF.

This chain links TRBV6-1 with TRBJ1-2, with D possibly matching TRBD1 (6 bases). Germline V CDR1 and CDR2: MNHNS, SASEGT. This CDR3 has 16 amino acids. The V end lost 5 bases, the J end lost 8 bases, and 24 bases lay between the germline ends. The CDR3 protein is CASSQLRPAEGGGYTF. DNA of the CDR3: TGTGCCAGCAGTCAACTGCGGCCAGCCGAAGGGGGGGGCTACACCTTC.

This chain joins TRBV12-3 or TRBV12-4 and TRBJ2-6; D tentatively fits TRBD1 or TRBD2 (5 bases each). V shed 7 bases and J shed 4 bases, with 26 bases lying between them. The CDR3 has 19 amino acids. CDR3 loop: CASTTGQSGTLWGANVLTF. The CDR3 DNA follows: TGTGCCAGCACCACGGGTCAGTCTGGGACCCTCTGGGGGGCCAACGTCCTGACTTTC.

This chain links TRBV11-3 with TRBJ2-1; the D is unclear. Germline CDR1 reads SGHNT; CDR2 reads YENEEA. CDR3 length: 12 residues. Trimming shortened V by 5 bases and J by 10 bases, and 12 bases separated the two germline ends. CDR3 loop: CASSDGPKEQFF. Written as DNA, the CDR3 is TGTGCCAGCAGCGATGGGCCAAAGGAGCAGTTCTTC.

The DNA of the CDR3 is TGCAGTGCCCTCCACACTAGCGGGACAGATACGCAGTATTTT. Translation gives CSALHTSGTDTQYF. The J gene is TRBJ2-3, the V gene TRBV20-1, with 9 bases identical to TRBD2. V lost 6 bases to trimming and J lost 3 bases; unmatched junction nucleotides: 7. Germline values: CDR1 DFQATT, CDR2 SNEGSKA (reference sequence). The CDR3 consists of 14 residues.

The CDR3 protein is CSASGQESPDGYTF. The CDR3 DNA sequence: TGCAGTGCTAGTGGCCAGGAAAGCCCCGATGGCTACACCTTC. This rearrangement joins TRBV20-1 to TRBJ1-2; D is unresolved. Trimming left V 3 bases short and J 6 bases short, with 17 bases between. The CDR3 has 14 residues. Germline V gives CDR1 DFQATT, CDR2 SNEGSKA (reference sequence).

This chain links TRBV12-3 or TRBV12-4 with TRBJ2-7; D may be TRBD2 (5 bases). CDR3 length: 13 residues. V was trimmed by 7 bases and J by 3 bases, leaving 13 bases between them. The CDR3 loop is CASMKSGGYEQYF. The CDR3 nucleotides are TGTGCCAGCATGAAGAGCGGTGGCTACGAGCAGTACTTC.